The entry below describes one TCR beta chain. The antigen remains undetermined. This sample was included in a study of OX40 agonist ivuxolimab in advanced cancers. About the research overall: At 0.01 to 10 mg/kg, ivuxolimab was administered intravenously to patients every 2 weeks. Partial responses were observed in three patients, of whom one had hepatocellular carcinoma and two had cutaneous melanoma.

Germline V lookup: CDR1 SGHTA, CDR2 FQGNSA. The CDR3 totals 15 residues. The V end lost 7 bases, the J end lost 4 bases, and 17 bases lay between the germline ends. Study-wide findings and caveats: Among T cells, CD8+ cells averaged more expanded clones than CD4+ cells.

Assay used: immunoSEQ multiplex PCR; TCRdb lists only in-frame clones, some missing. The repertoire consists of around 50,000 clones, with about 83% occurring once and the leading ten covering 3% to 3.5%. The receptor's source is an adult with an advanced solid tumor such as melanoma, head and neck, liver or kidney cancer. This chain uses TRBV7-2 with TRBJ2-1; a possible D gene is TRBD2 (5 bases). This material consisted of CD4+ or CD8+ T cells sorted from blood, taken in a trial of the OX40 agonist ivuxolimab. The CDR3 spells CASTSPSLVYNEQFF. The CDR3 DNA sequence: TGTGCCAGCACTTCACCTAGCCTTGTTTACAATGAGCAGTTCTTC. Full variable domain (rest looked up from reference TRBV7-2 and TRBJ2-1): GAGVSQSPSNKVTEKGKDVELRCDPISGHTALYWYRQSLGQGLEFLIYFQGNSAPDKSGLPSDRFSAERTGGSVSTLTIQRTQQEDSAVYLCASTSPSLVYNEQFFGPGTRLTVL.